The T cell receptor beta chain under discussion was sequenced for a study of blood T cell repertoires in COVID-19. The wider study: T cells, B-cell-depleted T cells, or PBMCs supplied cDNA or gDNA.

The CDR3 spans 16 residues. Germline V gene data show CDR1 as MGHRA and CDR2 as YSYEKL. The V gene end was trimmed by 3 bases and the J gene end by 7 bases; junction bases not matched to a gene: 9. Original processing notes: Researchers report that nucleated cell counts were estimated from reference gene primer amplification. The repertoire was sequenced with immunoSEQ multiplex PCR; TCRdb's copy has only in-frame clones and lacks some. V and J calls and clone size come straight from that table; D and trimming were deduced from the DNA. The table includes under 200,000 clones, approximately 80% detected once.

The sample was peripheral blood. The TCR originated in a human donor in a cohort sampled during active COVID-19. V is TRBV4-1 and J is TRBJ1-6, with 7 bases lining up with TRBD1. The CDR3 bases are TGCGCCAGCAGCCACCTACAGGGGTTCGAGAATTCACCCCTCCACTTT. It encodes CASSHLQGFENSPLHF.